One and the same sample provided the 8 T cell receptor beta chains below, sequenced in a study of blood T cell repertoires in COVID-19. TCRdb's table, derived via immunoSEQ multiplex PCR, lists solely in-frame clones and lacks some. The table records 150,000 to 200,000 clones, 85% to 90% of them present only once. The sample taken for sequencing was peripheral blood. The source of these receptors is a woman aged 80 or over in a cohort sampled during active or convalescent COVID-19.

V is TRBV6-5 and J is TRBJ2-3; 7 positions match TRBD1. Per germline, CDR1 MNHEY and CDR2 SVGAGI. CDR3 length: 13 amino acids. Trimming cost V 5 bases and J 13 bases; bases outside gene matches: 12. In nucleotides, the CDR3 is TGTGCCAGCAGTCGACCCGACGGGACAGTGAAGTATTTT. Translated: CASSRPDGTVKYF.

This clone was detected once. The V and J genes are TRBV4-1 and TRBJ2-3; TRBD1 is a possible D gene (5 bases). This CDR3 comprises 15 residues. Germline-derived CDR1 and CDR2 are MGHRA and YSYEKL. Trimming removed 7 bases from V and 2 bases from J, with 16 bases in between. The CDR3 DNA sequence: TGCGCCAGCACTCGGATTTCACAGGCCACAGATACGCAGTATTTT. Protein product: CASTRISQATDTQYF.

The gene calls are TRBV5-1 and TRBJ2-1, with TRBD2 as a possible D gene (6 bases). Germline CDR1 reads SGHRS; CDR2 reads YFSETQ. There are 17 residues in the CDR3. V lost 3 bases and J 2 bases, leaving 18 bases between the germline ends. The CDR3 bases are TGCGCCAGCAGCTCGGGGGTGGCGGGCAGTGCCTACAATGAGCAGTTCTTC. This translates into CASSSGVAGSAYNEQFF.

The CDR3 nucleotides read TGTGCCAGTAGTATGCGGATGAACACTGAAGCTTTCTTT. Protein sequence: CASSMRMNTEAFF. This chain links TRBV19 with TRBJ1-1; D is unclear. The CDR3 length is 13 residues. Germline V gene sequence: CDR1 LNHDA, CDR2 SQIVND (reference sequence). V was shortened by 3 bases and J by 0 bases, with 5 bases between the two germline ends.

This clone occurred once. This chain connects TRBV19 to TRBJ2-7; D call uncertain. The CDR3 is 13 residues long. V was shortened by 5 bases and J by 3 bases, with 11 bases between the two germline ends. Germline V gives CDR1 LNHDA, CDR2 SQIVND (reference sequence). CDR3 sequence (DNA): TGTGCCAGTAGTGCCAGGTTCGGCTACGAGCAGTACTTC. It specifies CASSARFGYEQYF.

This chain connects TRBV24-1 to TRBJ2-3; TRBD2 matches 9 bases. J was trimmed by 7 bases and V by 1 base; bases with no gene match: 11. CDR1 is KGHDR, CDR2 SFDVKD, per germline. CDR3 length equals 17 residues. The CDR3 DNA is TGTGCCACCAGTGATTTAGATAGACTAGCGGAACGCTATACGCAGTATTTT. Protein: CATSDLDRLAERYTQYF.

The V gene is TRBV20-1, the J gene TRBJ2-5; D remains unclear. Germline CDR1 and CDR2: DFQATT and SNEGSKA (reference sequence). Trimming took off 5 bases at V and 4 bases at J, with 8 bases between the two ends. The CDR3 consists of 11 residues. The CDR3 nucleotides are TGCAGTGCTTATTACTTAGAGACCCAGTACTTC. It codes for CSAYYLETQYF.

In its sample, this clone was seen once. This chain connects TRBV1 to TRBJ2-2; the DNA was not used to check the table's D call, TRBD2. TRBV1 is a pseudogene locus. The CDR3 runs 18 residues. CDR3 amino acids: CTSSLKPLSRSITGELFF. CDR3 DNA: TGCACCAGCAGCCTTAAACCACTCTCGCGGAGCATCACCGGGGAGCTGTTTTTT.